The rows below give T cell receptor beta chains drawn from one sample of a study of T cell responses to AZD1222 COVID-19 vaccine. Clones were read by immunoSEQ multiplex PCR, and TCRdb kept only the in-frame ones, dropping some. Of approximately 140,000 clones in the sample, roughly nine tenths were seen once. The input for sequencing was peripheral blood, taken on day 0 of AZD1222 vaccination. These receptors were collected from an adult in good health. CDR3s include the opening cysteine and the closing phenylalanine or tryptophan. D genes are given only for firm matches. The listing skips clone size in some rows; elsewhere it reads once, few, many or a size class.

.	.	TRBJ1-4	TRBV7-9	CASSPMVGTTRTEKLFF	TGTGCCAGCAGCCCAATGGTGGGCACCACGAGGACTGAAAAACTGTTTTTT
TRBD1	.	TRBJ1-2	TRBV18	CASSPGHNRGNSYGYTF	TGTGCCAGCTCACCAGGCCATAACAGGGGAAATTCCTATGGCTACACCTTC
.	.	TRBJ1-3	TRBV9	CASSAAVTASGNTIYF	TGTGCCAGCAGCGCAGCAGTGACAGCCTCTGGAAACACCATATATTTT
.	.	TRBJ1-2	TRBV19	CASSKGLGYGYTF	TGTGCCAGTAGTAAGGGACTAGGCTATGGCTACACCTTC
.	.	TRBJ2-7	TRBV5-1	CASSQDPGNYEQYF	TGCGCCAGCAGTCAGGACCCCGGGAACTACGAGCAGTACTTC
.	.	TRBJ2-2	TRBV5-4	CASSPGQGRGTGELFF	TGTGCCAGCAGCCCCGGGCAGGGTAGGGGCACCGGGGAGCTGTTTTTT
TRBD1	.	TRBJ1-2	TRBV7-8	CASSLAPPRGLGYGYTF	TGTGCCAGCAGCTTAGCTCCCCCCAGGGGGCTCGGCTATGGCTACACCTTC
TRBD1	few	TRBJ1-5	TRBV25-1	CASSEATGDQPQHF	TGTGCCAGCAGTGAGGCGACAGGGGATCAGCCCCAGCATTTT
.	.	TRBJ2-7	TRBV27	CASSASRLAKYEQYF	TGTGCCAGCAGCGCTTCAAGGCTAGCCAAATACGAGCAGTACTTC
.	.	TRBJ1-6	TRBV11-2	CASSPEVGRGSPLHF	TGTGCCAGCAGCCCCGAGGTGGGACGAGGTTCACCCCTCCACTTT
TRBD2	.	TRBJ2-7	TRBV5-3	CARSPGTSGRLYEQYF	TGTGCCAGAAGCCCCGGGACTAGCGGGAGATTATACGAGCAGTACTTC
TRBD2	.	TRBJ2-7	TRBV5-4	CASSLGLAEAYEQYF	TGTGCCAGCAGCTTGGGCCTAGCGGAGGCATACGAGCAGTACTTC
.	.	TRBJ1-2	TRBV27	CASSLSGTYGYTF	TGTGCCAGCAGCCTTTCCGGGACCTATGGCTACACCTTC
.	.	TRBJ1-1	TRBV29-1	CSAGVSSYTEAFF	TGCAGCGCAGGGGTTTCGAGCTACACTGAAGCTTTCTTT
.	.	TRBJ1-6	TRBV6-5	CASSYSWQNSPLHF	TGTGCCAGCAGTTACTCCTGGCAGAATTCACCCCTCCACTTT
.	once	TRBJ1-1	TRBV7-6	CASSSPTGGLEAFF	TGTGCCAGCAGCTCTCCAACGGGGGGTCTTGAAGCTTTCTTT
.	.	TRBJ1-1	TRBV30	CAWSALGARGWAFF	TGTGCCTGGAGTGCCCTCGGGGCCCGGGGTTGGGCTTTCTTT
TRBD2	.	TRBJ2-3	TRBV30	CAWSEEWGLERDTQYF	TGTGCCTGGAGTGAAGAGTGGGGACTAGAGCGAGATACGCAGTATTTT
.	.	TRBJ2-5	TRBV28	CASSLGAQETQYF	TGTGCCAGCAGTTTAGGGGCCCAAGAGACCCAGTACTTC
TRBD2	.	TRBJ2-3	TRBV9	CASSIRTSQNTDTQYF	TGTGCCAGCAGCATACGGACTAGCCAGAACACAGATACGCAGTATTTT
.	.	TRBJ2-1	TRBV3-1/TRBV3-2	CASSPTRQTYNEQFF	TGTGCCAGCAGCCCTACAAGACAAACCTACAATGAGCAGTTCTTC
TRBD2	.	TRBJ2-1	TRBV6-4	CASSDGLAGNNEQFF	TGTGCCAGCAGTGACGGGCTAGCGGGAAACAATGAGCAGTTCTTC
.	.	TRBJ2-7	TRBV30	CAWSVSWEQYF	TGTGCCTGGAGTGTATCGTGGGAGCAGTACTTC
TRBD1	.	TRBJ2-7	TRBV7-2	CASSPGQGAREQYF	TGTGCCAGCAGCCCCGGACAGGGGGCGAGGGAGCAGTACTTC
.	few	TRBJ1-1	TRBV7-8	CASSPLGRTNIIFGAFF	TGTGCCAGCAGCCCCCTTGGCAGGACCAATATCATCTTCGGAGCTTTCTTT
.	.	TRBJ2-5	TRBV7-8	CASSLGNQETQYF	TGTGCCAGCAGCTTAGGCAACCAAGAGACCCAGTACTTC
TRBD1	.	TRBJ2-5	TRBV7-9	CASTLQGATQETQYF	TGTGCCAGCACCTTACAGGGGGCGACGCAAGAGACCCAGTACTTC
TRBD2	.	TRBJ2-3	TRBV29-1	CSGGELAGADTQYF	TGCAGCGGGGGGGAACTAGCGGGTGCAGATACGCAGTATTTT
.	once	TRBJ2-2	TRBV28	CASRAGELFF	TGTGCCAGCAGGGCAGGGGAGCTGTTTTTT
.	once	TRBJ2-4	TRBV6-5	CASSYQTPNPNIQYF	TGTGCCAGCAGTTATCAGACTCCCAACCCTAACATTCAGTACTTC
.	once	TRBJ2-1	TRBV6-2/TRBV6-3	CASSYPVETSSYNEQFF	TGTGCCAGCAGTTATCCCGTCGAGACCTCCTCCTACAATGAGCAGTTCTTC
TRBD1	.	TRBJ1-1	TRBV27	CASRQGAVYTEAFF	TGTGCCAGCAGACAGGGGGCAGTTTACACTGAAGCTTTCTTT
.	few	TRBJ1-1	TRBV7-9	CASSFGGAPWAGTEAFF	TGTGCCAGCAGCTTTGGTGGGGCACCCTGGGCTGGTACTGAAGCTTTCTTT
.	.	TRBJ2-5	TRBV5-6	CASSLTPHYQETQYF	TGTGCCAGCAGCTTGACGCCGCACTACCAAGAGACCCAGTACTTC
.	.	TRBJ1-4	TRBV7-9	CASSLRVSANEKLFF	TGTGCCAGCAGCTTAAGGGTCAGCGCTAATGAAAAACTGTTTTTT
.	.	TRBJ1-1	TRBV7-2	CASSLAWGAEAFF	TGTGCCAGCAGCTTAGCGTGGGGGGCTGAAGCTTTCTTT
.	.	TRBJ2-2	TRBV4-2	CASYSSGLGTGELFF	TGTGCCAGCTATAGTTCGGGGCTCGGAACCGGGGAGCTGTTTTTT
.	.	TRBJ2-1	TRBV20-1	CSAIKGNEQFF	TGCAGTGCTATTAAGGGGAATGAGCAGTTCTTC
.	.	TRBJ1-1	TRBV9	CASSVVVTWDTEAFF	TGTGCCAGCAGCGTAGTAGTAACATGGGACACTGAAGCTTTCTTT
.	.	TRBJ2-6	TRBV4-1	CASSLLLLALDSGANVLTF	TGCGCCAGCAGCCTTTTGTTGCTAGCACTCGACTCTGGGGCCAACGTCCTGACTTTC
.	.	TRBJ1-6	TRBV7-2	CASSLAGQSSYNSPLHF	TGTGCCAGCAGCTTAGCGGGCCAGAGCTCCTATAATTCACCCCTCCACTTT
TRBD1	.	TRBJ1-1	TRBV6-2/TRBV6-3	CASSPTGKLNTEAFF	TGTGCCAGCAGTCCGACAGGGAAACTGAACACTGAAGCTTTCTTT